Following are 4 T cell receptor beta chains from one sample sequenced in a study of long-term antiretroviral therapy in people with HIV. The immunoSEQ assay was v3.0, run at survey level. Only in-frame clones appear in the TCRdb table, and some are missing; sequencing was by immunoSEQ multiplex PCR. This sample has around 15,000 clones, with 88% found just once. Sequences were derived from unsorted PBMCs, sampled 0.7 years before starting antiretroviral therapy. These receptors were taken from a man aged 45-60 years with HIV.

The chain employs TRBV7-2 and TRBJ2-7; D gene unclear. This CDR3 spans 11 amino acids. Germline CDR1 is SGHTA and CDR2 is FQGNSA. Deletions cut 4 bases from V and 5 bases from J, with 6 bases between. CDR3 residues: CASSSLNEQYF. The CDR3 DNA reads as TGTGCCAGCAGCTCCTTAAACGAGCAGTACTTC.

The J gene is TRBJ1-2, the V gene TRBV10-2; D is unclear. The V end was cut by 3 bases, the J end by 8 bases, with 13 bases between. The CDR3 loop spans 13 amino acids. From germline, CDR1 is WSHSY and CDR2 SAAADI. The CDR3 DNA reads TGCGCCAGCAGTGAAAACGGGCCTGAGGGCTACACCTTC. Amino acids: CASSENGPEGYTF.

V usage is TRBV9 and J usage is TRBJ1-1; no firm D call. The CDR3 covers 14 residues. Germline-derived CDR1 and CDR2 are SGDLS and YYNGEE. Trimming pared 0 bases from V and 1 base from J, leaving 7 bases between. The chain's CDR3 is CASSVGRQNTEAFF. The CDR3 DNA reads as TGTGCCAGCAGCGTAGGGCGACAGAACACTGAAGCTTTCTTT.

This clone has just one count. The genes are TRBV5-4 and TRBJ1-1, with D possibly being TRBD1 (5 bases). This CDR3 has 14 residues. The germline V and J ends were trimmed by 3 bases and 1 base, with 10 bases remaining between them. CDR1 is SGHNT and CDR2 is YYREEE in the germline V gene (reference sequence). CDR3 nucleotides: TGTGCCAGCAGCTCCGAGGGGTGGAACACTGAAGCTTTCTTT. Residues: CASSSEGWNTEAFF.